This is a list of T cell receptor beta chains from one sample in a study of cytomegalovirus exposure and HLA in healthy donors. Libraries were prepared by immunoSEQ multiplex PCR; TCRdb keeps only in-frame clonotypes and omits some of them. The top ten hold over 5% of the sample, which has 240,000 or so clones, roughly 87% seen once. Sequenced material: PBMCs. The receptors were sampled from a woman aged 40 to 50 in good health and CMV-seropositive. CDR3s include the opening cysteine and the closing phenylalanine or tryptophan. The order of the fields is D gene, clone size, V gene, J gene, CDR3 protein, CDR3 DNA. The D gene is left open where the match is weak. Not every row has a clone size; where given, it reads once, few, many or a size class.

D gene: -
clone size: -
V gene: TRBV30
J gene: TRBJ2-5
CDR3 protein: CAWSPSFQETQYF
CDR3 DNA: TGTGCCTGGAGCCCCTCGTTCCAAGAGACCCAGTACTTC

D gene: -
clone size: few
V gene: TRBV2
J gene: TRBJ2-1
CDR3 protein: CASSYLQNNEQFF
CDR3 DNA: TGTGCCAGCAGCTACCTCCAAAACAATGAGCAGTTCTTC

D gene: -
clone size: -
V gene: TRBV30
J gene: TRBJ2-5
CDR3 protein: CARRVQETQYF
CDR3 DNA: TGTGCCAGACGGGTTCAAGAGACCCAGTACTTC

D gene: TRBD1
clone size: few
V gene: TRBV7-8
J gene: TRBJ2-7
CDR3 protein: CASSRAGGQGYEQYF
CDR3 DNA: TGTGCCAGCAGCCGTGCGGGCGGACAGGGCTACGAGCAGTACTTC

D gene: TRBD1
clone size: -
V gene: TRBV5-3
J gene: TRBJ1-1
CDR3 protein: CARSLQGARTEAFF
CDR3 DNA: TGTGCCAGAAGCTTACAGGGGGCTCGGACTGAAGCTTTCTTT

D gene: -
clone size: once
V gene: TRBV10-3
J gene: TRBJ2-1
CDR3 protein: CAISTTVGRSNEQFF
CDR3 DNA: TGTGCCATCAGTACGACAGTGGGCAGAAGCAATGAGCAGTTCTTC

D gene: -
clone size: -
V gene: TRBV4-3
J gene: TRBJ2-7
CDR3 protein: CASSQVAGAREQYF
CDR3 DNA: TGCGCCAGCAGCCAAGTCGCGGGGGCGAGGGAGCAGTACTTC

D gene: TRBD1
clone size: few
V gene: TRBV10-3
J gene: TRBJ1-1
CDR3 protein: CAISLTGEVAEAFF
CDR3 DNA: TGTGCCATCAGTCTGACAGGGGAGGTCGCTGAAGCTTTCTTT

D gene: -
clone size: -
V gene: TRBV5-4
J gene: TRBJ1-1
CDR3 protein: CASSLERHTEAFF
CDR3 DNA: TGTGCCAGCAGCTTGGAGCGGCACACTGAAGCTTTCTTT

D gene: -
clone size: -
V gene: TRBV20-1
J gene: TRBJ1-1
CDR3 protein: CSARSTEAFF
CDR3 DNA: TGCAGTGCCCGGAGCACTGAAGCTTTCTTT

D gene: TRBD1
clone size: -
V gene: TRBV5-8
J gene: TRBJ1-3
CDR3 protein: CASSLQGSGGNTIYF
CDR3 DNA: TGTGCCAGCAGCTTACAGGGGAGCGGTGGAAACACCATATATTTT

D gene: TRBD2
clone size: few
V gene: TRBV7-2
J gene: TRBJ2-3
CDR3 protein: CASSLVLGGATDTQYF
CDR3 DNA: TGTGCCAGCAGCTTAGTTCTCGGGGGGGCCACAGATACGCAGTATTTT

D gene: -
clone size: once
V gene: TRBV10-3
J gene: TRBJ2-3
CDR3 protein: CAISDGTDTQYF
CDR3 DNA: TGTGCCATCAGTGACGGCACAGATACGCAGTATTTT

D gene: -
clone size: -
V gene: TRBV9
J gene: TRBJ1-6
CDR3 protein: CASSVVGWGVDSPLHF
CDR3 DNA: TGTGCCAGCAGCGTAGTTGGGTGGGGGGTTGATTCACCCCTCCACTTT

D gene: TRBD1
clone size: -
V gene: TRBV7-9
J gene: TRBJ1-1
CDR3 protein: CASKTLGTAKLNTEAFF
CDR3 DNA: TGTGCCAGTAAGACGCTTGGGACAGCGAAATTGAACACTGAAGCTTTCTTT

D gene: TRBD2
clone size: few
V gene: TRBV7-2
J gene: TRBJ2-7
CDR3 protein: CASSSIAGPYVVEQYF
CDR3 DNA: TGTGCCAGCAGCTCCATAGCGGGGCCCTATGTAGTCGAGCAGTACTTC

D gene: TRBD1
clone size: -
V gene: TRBV11-2
J gene: TRBJ1-1
CDR3 protein: CASTAGQGALHTEAFF
CDR3 DNA: TGTGCCAGCACCGCGGGGCAGGGGGCCCTTCACACTGAAGCTTTCTTT

D gene: TRBD2
clone size: once
V gene: TRBV5-1
J gene: TRBJ2-7
CDR3 protein: CASSSLAGGSYEQYF
CDR3 DNA: TGCGCCAGTTCATCTTTAGCGGGGGGATCCTACGAGCAGTACTTC

D gene: TRBD2
clone size: few
V gene: TRBV7-9
J gene: TRBJ2-5
CDR3 protein: CASSLSLLLAGVETQYF
CDR3 DNA: TGTGCCAGCAGCTTAAGCTTGTTGCTAGCGGGAGTGGAGACCCAGTACTTC

D gene: -
clone size: -
V gene: TRBV5-1
J gene: TRBJ1-1
CDR3 protein: CASSFGQGTGTEAFF
CDR3 DNA: TGCGCCAGCAGCTTCGGCCAGGGAACGGGCACTGAAGCTTTCTTT

D gene: TRBD1
clone size: -
V gene: TRBV27
J gene: TRBJ1-6
CDR3 protein: CASSLRAGGTSSPLHF
CDR3 DNA: TGTGCCAGCAGTTTACGCGCAGGGGGAACGAGTTCACCCCTCCACTTT

D gene: -
clone size: -
V gene: TRBV7-8
J gene: TRBJ2-7
CDR3 protein: CTSSLARPPVSEGEQYF
CDR3 DNA: TGTACCAGCAGCTTAGCCAGACCCCCGGTAAGCGAAGGCGAGCAGTACTTC

D gene: TRBD2
clone size: -
V gene: TRBV2
J gene: TRBJ2-7
CDR3 protein: CASKPRDYTSYEQYF
CDR3 DNA: TGTGCCAGCAAACCACGGGACTATACCTCCTACGAGCAGTACTTC

D gene: TRBD1
clone size: -
V gene: TRBV27
J gene: TRBJ1-3
CDR3 protein: CASSEQGYGNTIYF
CDR3 DNA: TGTGCCAGCAGTGAACAGGGGTACGGAAACACCATATATTTT

D gene: -
clone size: once
V gene: TRBV9
J gene: TRBJ1-1
CDR3 protein: CASSGGEANTEAFF
CDR3 DNA: TGTGCCAGCAGCGGGGGGGAGGCGAACACTGAAGCTTTCTTT

D gene: TRBD2
clone size: -
V gene: TRBV18
J gene: TRBJ2-3
CDR3 protein: CASSPGGSTDTQYF
CDR3 DNA: TGTGCCAGCTCACCGGGAGGGAGCACAGATACGCAGTATTTT

D gene: -
clone size: -
V gene: TRBV4-2
J gene: TRBJ1-5
CDR3 protein: CASSQEATNSNQPQHF
CDR3 DNA: TGTGCCAGCAGCCAAGAAGCCACCAATAGCAATCAGCCCCAGCATTTT

D gene: TRBD2
clone size: -
V gene: TRBV11-3
J gene: TRBJ2-1
CDR3 protein: CASSSPGTSGSTWNEQFF
CDR3 DNA: TGTGCCAGCAGCTCACCTGGGACTAGCGGGAGTACTTGGAATGAGCAGTTCTTC

D gene: TRBD1
clone size: -
V gene: TRBV6-5
J gene: TRBJ1-2
CDR3 protein: CASTRTGSGIYGYTF
CDR3 DNA: TGTGCCAGCACCAGGACAGGGTCGGGTATCTATGGCTACACCTTC

D gene: TRBD2
clone size: -
V gene: TRBV28
J gene: TRBJ2-1
CDR3 protein: CASSLPLGTSGIRLQFF
CDR3 DNA: TGTGCCAGCAGTTTACCCCTCGGGACTAGCGGGATCAGGTTGCAGTTCTTC

D gene: TRBD2
clone size: -
V gene: TRBV10-1
J gene: TRBJ2-1
CDR3 protein: CASRAGGAGAVGNEQFF
CDR3 DNA: TGCGCCAGCAGGGCGGGGGGGGCGGGAGCAGTAGGGAATGAGCAGTTCTTC

D gene: -
clone size: -
V gene: TRBV6-5
J gene: TRBJ1-2
CDR3 protein: CASRTRTYGYTF
CDR3 DNA: TGTGCCAGCAGAACAAGAACCTATGGCTACACCTTC

D gene: TRBD1
clone size: -
V gene: TRBV7-8
J gene: TRBJ2-7
CDR3 protein: CASRGPTGFAYEQYF
CDR3 DNA: TGTGCCAGCCGCGGGCCGACAGGGTTCGCCTACGAGCAGTACTTC

D gene: TRBD1
clone size: -
V gene: TRBV6-1
J gene: TRBJ1-5
CDR3 protein: CASSDRDSYQPQHF
CDR3 DNA: TGTGCCAGCAGTGACCGGGACAGTTATCAGCCCCAGCATTTT

D gene: TRBD1
clone size: -
V gene: TRBV10-1
J gene: TRBJ2-5
CDR3 protein: CASSEGQGLTQYF
CDR3 DNA: TGCGCCAGCAGTGAAGGACAGGGCCTAACCCAGTACTTC

D gene: -
clone size: -
V gene: TRBV19
J gene: TRBJ1-1
CDR3 protein: CASSPAGARAMNTEAFF
CDR3 DNA: TGTGCCAGTAGTCCAGCCGGAGCCCGTGCCATGAACACTGAAGCTTTCTTT

D gene: TRBD2
clone size: -
V gene: TRBV18
J gene: TRBJ2-7
CDR3 protein: CASSLTSGGVFEQYF
CDR3 DNA: TGTGCCAGCTCACTAACCAGCGGGGGGGTTTTCGAGCAGTACTTC

D gene: TRBD1
clone size: -
V gene: TRBV29-1
J gene: TRBJ1-5
CDR3 protein: CSVGTGGKNQPQHF
CDR3 DNA: TGCAGCGTGGGTACAGGGGGAAAAAATCAGCCCCAGCATTTT

D gene: TRBD1
clone size: -
V gene: TRBV5-1
J gene: TRBJ2-3
CDR3 protein: CASSLNGQGMTDTQYF
CDR3 DNA: TGCGCCAGCAGCTTGAACGGACAGGGGATGACAGATACGCAGTATTTT

D gene: TRBD1
clone size: -
V gene: TRBV30
J gene: TRBJ2-7
CDR3 protein: CAWTWTGPSNYEQYF
CDR3 DNA: TGTGCCTGGACATGGACAGGGCCTAGTAACTACGAGCAGTACTTC

D gene: -
clone size: -
V gene: TRBV11-2
J gene: TRBJ2-3
CDR3 protein: CASSLGAGWDTQYF
CDR3 DNA: TGTGCCAGCAGCTTAGGGGCAGGGTGGGATACGCAGTATTTT

D gene: -
clone size: -
V gene: TRBV7-2
J gene: TRBJ2-7
CDR3 protein: CASSRGSRGRTTSYEQYF
CDR3 DNA: TGTGCCAGCAGCCGTGGCTCTAGGGGCAGGACAACGAGCTACGAGCAGTACTTC

D gene: TRBD2
clone size: -
V gene: TRBV6-5
J gene: TRBJ2-7
CDR3 protein: CASRRLAGGPKEQYF
CDR3 DNA: TGTGCCAGCAGGCGCTTAGCGGGAGGGCCAAAAGAGCAGTACTTC

D gene: -
clone size: -
V gene: TRBV5-1
J gene: TRBJ2-5
CDR3 protein: CASGLEGSQYF
CDR3 DNA: TGCGCCAGCGGACTCGAAGGGTCCCAGTACTTC

D gene: TRBD1
clone size: -
V gene: TRBV7-9
J gene: TRBJ1-3
CDR3 protein: CASSPDRTGLDGNTIYF
CDR3 DNA: TGTGCCAGCAGCCCCGACCGGACAGGATTGGATGGAAACACCATATATTTT

D gene: -
clone size: -
V gene: TRBV25-1
J gene: TRBJ2-1
CDR3 protein: CASSESKGWDNEQFF
CDR3 DNA: TGTGCCAGCAGTGAATCTAAGGGGTGGGACAATGAGCAGTTCTTC

D gene: TRBD1
clone size: -
V gene: TRBV4-3
J gene: TRBJ1-2
CDR3 protein: CASSQVRGLTDISGGNYGYTF
CDR3 DNA: TGCGCCAGCAGCCAAGTTAGAGGTCTTACAGATATTTCAGGGGGCAACTATGGCTACACCTTC

D gene: TRBD1
clone size: -
V gene: TRBV5-6
J gene: TRBJ2-5
CDR3 protein: CASSLLTGGRIQTQYF
CDR3 DNA: TGTGCCAGCAGCTTGCTGACAGGGGGTCGTATACAGACCCAGTACTTC

D gene: -
clone size: -
V gene: TRBV2
J gene: TRBJ2-3
CDR3 protein: CANAPDSHTDTQYF
CDR3 DNA: TGTGCCAACGCCCCGGACAGCCACACAGATACGCAGTATTTT

D gene: -
clone size: -
V gene: TRBV4-1
J gene: TRBJ2-5
CDR3 protein: CASSQGAKGLGETQYF
CDR3 DNA: TGCGCCAGCAGCCAAGGGGCGAAGGGGCTTGGGGAGACCCAGTACTTC

D gene: TRBD1
clone size: -
V gene: TRBV28
J gene: TRBJ1-3
CDR3 protein: CASSLSGGRNTIYF
CDR3 DNA: TGTGCCAGCAGTTTATCAGGGGGAAGAAACACCATATATTTT